One and the same sample provided the 6 T cell receptor beta chains below, sequenced in a study of shared clonotypes between healthy human individuals. Measured with immunoSEQ multiplex PCR; TCRdb has only the in-frame clones, and not every one. Here the sample spans roughly 2.5 million clones, around 90% being singletons. The sample consisted of naive CD4+ T cells sorted from blood. Noted subset: CD45RA+ positively selected. The source of these receptors is a young man in good health.

The rearrangement uses TRBV19 and TRBJ1-4; unclear D gene. The CDR3 has 15 residues. Germline CDR1 reads LNHDA; CDR2 reads SQIVND (reference sequence). V was shortened by 4 bases and J by 5 bases, with 14 bases between the two germline ends. The CDR3 coding sequence is TGTGCCAGTAGTACGAACACGCGGGGAAATGAAAAACTGTTTTTT. It translates to CASSTNTRGNEKLFF.

The V gene is TRBV28, the J gene TRBJ2-7; 7 bases align to TRBD2. CDR1 is MDHEN, CDR2 SYDVKM, per germline. The CDR3 is 15 amino acids. Trimming removed 2 bases from V and 0 bases from J; junction bases left unmatched: 4. The chain's CDR3 is CASSLTSVSSYEQYF. Written as DNA, the CDR3 is TGTGCCAGCAGTTTAACTAGCGTGAGCTCCTACGAGCAGTACTTC.

The chain combines TRBV30 with TRBJ1-1, with 7 bases matching TRBD1. V lost 3 bases, J lost 4 bases, and 11 bases stayed unmatched. The CDR3 runs to 15 residues. The germline V gene has CDR1 GTSNPN and CDR2 SVGIG (reference sequence). The CDR3 coding sequence is TGTGCCTGGAGAGATGACAGGGTTTCGGGCACTGAAGCTTTCTTT. Protein product: CAWRDDRVSGTEAFF.

The rearrangement uses TRBV30 and TRBJ2-3, with D unresolved. This CDR3 has 13 amino acids. Trimming removed 2 bases from V and 6 bases from J, with 12 bases in between. Per germline, CDR1 GTSNPN and CDR2 SVGIG (reference sequence). CDR3 sequence reads: CAWSLQPVDTQYF. CDR3 nucleotides: TGTGCCTGGAGTCTACAGCCAGTGGATACGCAGTATTTT. Together with reference TRBV30 and TRBJ2-3, the CDR3 gives the full variable domain: SQTIHQWPATLVQPVGSPLSLECTVEGTSNPNLYWYRQAAGRGLQLLFYSVGIGQISSEVPQNLSASRPQDRQFILSSKKLLLSDSGFYLCAWSLQPVDTQYFGPGTRLTVL.

The rearrangement joins TRBV19 to TRBJ1-1; D is perhaps TRBD1 (5 bases). The CDR3 runs 18 residues. The V gene's germline CDR1 is LNHDA and CDR2 SQIVND (reference sequence). Trimming cost V 3 bases and J 5 bases, with 25 bases left between them. CDR3 sequence (DNA): TGTGCCAGTAGTATCTTGACAGCGGCCCCCCCTTATCGGACTGAAGCTTTCTTT. Translated: CASSILTAAPPYRTEAFF.

V and J are TRBV6-6 and TRBJ1-1; 9 bases are a match to TRBD1. Germline lookup yields CDR1 MNHNY and CDR2 SVGAGI (reference sequence). CDR3 length equals 13 residues. The V segment lost 6 bases and the J segment 5 bases; nucleotides outside the gene matches: 4. The CDR3 DNA follows: TGTGCCAGCAGACAGACAGGGGGTACTGAAGCTTTCTTT. As protein: CASRQTGGTEAFF.